One TCR beta chain is described in this entry. Its target is not known. The sample comes from a study of OX40 agonist ivuxolimab in advanced cancers. Across the study: Partial responses were achieved by three patients, one with hepatocellular carcinoma and two with cutaneous melanoma.

Study-level findings and limits: Both CD4+ and CD8+ T cell populations in blood had undergone clonal expansion by week 6 at 0.1 to 3.0 mg/kg.

Assay: immunoSEQ multiplex PCR; the TCRdb copy retains only in-frame clones and omits some. The sample holds around 67,000 clones, 80% seen once. Sequenced material: CD4+ or CD8+ T cells sorted from blood, taken in a trial of the OX40 agonist ivuxolimab. The clonotype was recovered from an adult with an advanced solid tumor such as melanoma, head and neck, liver or kidney cancer.

In nucleotides, the CDR3 is TGTGCCAGCAGCAAAGAGAGGGAAAAACTGTTTTTT. Protein product: CASSKEREKLFF. The genes are TRBV7-9 and TRBJ1-4; D not certain. Trimming pared 5 bases from V and 8 bases from J, leaving 9 bases between. Per germline, CDR1 SEHNR and CDR2 FQNEAQ (reference sequence). The CDR3 contains 12 residues.